This T cell receptor beta chain derives from a study of shared clonotypes between healthy human individuals. Some clones are missing from TCRdb's copy, which holds only in-frame ones; the method was immunoSEQ multiplex PCR. This sample yields roughly 1 million clones, of which 78% are seen a single time; around 0.47% belongs to the top ten. Germline V gene sequence: CDR1 SGHAT, CDR2 FQNNGV. This CDR3 contains 13 residues. Trimming cost V 3 bases and J 2 bases, with 8 bases left between them. As regards this clone: Other DNA sequences from this sample encode an identical CDR3 as well.

The V call is TRBV11-2, the J call TRBJ2-7; D remains ambiguous. Sequenced sample: memory CD4+ T cells from PBMCs. Specified subset: CD45RA-negative fraction. The receptor was isolated from a man between 18 and 29 years old in good health. Some clones in this sample may be carry-over from other donors' samples. Here the CDR3 reads CASSFGQAYEQYF. CDR3 DNA: TGTGCCAGCAGCTTCGGGCAGGCCTACGAGCAGTACTTC.